The following is a TCR beta chain sequence with its context. The antigen remains unidentified. The record originates from a study of T-cell reconstitution after alpha-beta-depleted transplantation in children. General study results and limits: From surviving recipient T cells and thymic progenitors came the high day-60 TCRbeta diversity observed in some patients. Alpha-beta T cells present about two months after transplant were reported to originate from several hundred expanded graft clones. A year had passed since transplant, and T-cell counts and diversity by then came mostly from newly produced T cells.

The CDR3 totals 14 residues. Trimming took 1 base from V and 5 from J; bases not matched to a gene: 5. Germline V gives CDR1 SGHRS, CDR2 YFSETQ. Unique molecular identifiers were incorporated into the prepared TCRbeta library. One entry per CDR3 protein, called by TCRdb with MiXCR from the PCR reads. The sample yields 70,000 to 95,000 distinct CDR3 sequences, roughly 16% seen once. The chain carries TRBV5-1 and TRBJ2-5; 7 bases are a match to TRBD1. This receptor was obtained from a male patient aged 2-15 years who had a stem cell transplant for acute lymphoblastic leukemia, so the T cells may come from the graft donor. The material was PBMCs, mostly from graft donor cells, obtained 180 days after TCRalphabeta/CD19-depleted stem cell transplant. In DNA, the CDR3 is TGCGCCAGCAGCTTGAAACAGGGGCCGGAGACCCAGTACTTC. Protein: CASSLKQGPETQYF.